This entry concerns a single T cell receptor (beta chain). The antigen this receptor binds is unknown. The input lacks base qualities; no much larger clone sits a single base away. The label giving this sample's treatment or condition can be read as: allogeneic hematopoietic cell transplantation with graft depleted of TCRalphabeta T cells and CD19 B cells. Transplant recipients were children who received TCRalphabeta/CD19-depleted allogeneic hematopoietic cell grafts. V is pruned by 2 bases and J by 2 bases, leaving 4 bases of the junction without a gene match. Via the germline V gene (reference sequence), CDR1 is DFQATT and CDR2 SNEGSKA. Including cysteine and phenylalanine, the CDR3 has 15 amino acids. Only CDR3 DNA remains: 45 bases, in frame from the first base. The data stem from a study of T-cell reconstitution after alpha-beta-depleted transplantation in children (dated by TCRdb to the mid-2010s). For context, the study as a whole: T-cell immune reconstitution after TCRalphabeta/CD19-depleted allogeneic hematopoietic cell transplantation in children was quantitatively tracked in the study by means of TCR repertoire profiling.

The library came from PCR. Sequencer: Illumina HiSeq 2500. Molecular barcoding was employed in the preparation of TCR libraries, with unique molecular identifiers being used to normalize TCRbeta repertoire quantification. TCRdb itself trimmed the public reads at Q25 with fastp, ran MiXCR and retained productive beta chains. Merged by CDR3 protein, the rows form single entries marked with the most common genes and DNA. Within this sample are about 870,000 distinct CDR3 sequences, with approximately 15% of them counted one time only. 5% of the sample is held by the ten biggest clonotypes. On the study overall, not on this receptor specifically: The apparently early alphabetaT-cell count recovery about two months after transplant was reportedly dependent on only several hundred rapidly expanded clones derived from non-depleted graft cells. Hyperexpanded clone frequencies declined over subsequent months; after one year, T-cell counts and TCRbeta diversity were mostly attributed to newly produced T cells. The high TCRbeta diversity at day 60 in some patients was ascribed to recipient T cells and intrathymic progenitors that had survived conditioning.

The source was PBMCs, mostly from graft donor cells, collected 360 days after TCRalphabeta/CD19-depleted stem cell transplant. In this chain, TRBV20-1 is recombined with TRBJ2-3; TRBD2 matches 10 bases in the middle. This TCR came from a male patient younger than 18 who had a stem cell transplant for acute lymphoblastic leukemia, so the T cells may come from the graft donor. In nucleotide form, the sequence is TGCAGTGCTAGAAGGGGACTAGCGTACACAGATACGCAGTATTTT. It is translated as CSARRGLAYTDTQYF.